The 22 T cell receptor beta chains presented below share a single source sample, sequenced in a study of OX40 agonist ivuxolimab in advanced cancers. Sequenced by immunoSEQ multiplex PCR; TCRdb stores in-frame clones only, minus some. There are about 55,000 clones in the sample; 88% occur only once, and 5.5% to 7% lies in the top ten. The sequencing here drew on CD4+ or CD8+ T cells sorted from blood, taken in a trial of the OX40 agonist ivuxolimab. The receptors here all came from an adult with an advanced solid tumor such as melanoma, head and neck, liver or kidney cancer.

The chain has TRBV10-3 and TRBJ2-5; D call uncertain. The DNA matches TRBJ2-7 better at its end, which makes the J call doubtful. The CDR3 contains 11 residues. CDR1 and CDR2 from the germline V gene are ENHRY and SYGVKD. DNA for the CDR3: TGTGCCATCAGTAGCTCCTACGAGCAGTACTTC. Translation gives CAISSSYEQYF.

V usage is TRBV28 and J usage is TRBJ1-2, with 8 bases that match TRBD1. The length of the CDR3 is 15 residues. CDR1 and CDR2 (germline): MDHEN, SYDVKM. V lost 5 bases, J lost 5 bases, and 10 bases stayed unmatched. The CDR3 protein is CASSPLVGQVYGYTF. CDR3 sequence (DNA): TGTGCCAGCAGTCCCCTGGTGGGACAGGTTTATGGCTACACCTTC.

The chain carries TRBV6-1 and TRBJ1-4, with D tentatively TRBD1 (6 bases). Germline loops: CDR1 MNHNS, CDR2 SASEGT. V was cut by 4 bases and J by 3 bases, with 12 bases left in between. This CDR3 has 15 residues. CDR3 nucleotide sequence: TGTGCCAGCAGTGGCGTGGGGGCGGCTAATGAAAAACTGTTTTTT. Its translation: CASSGVGAANEKLFF.

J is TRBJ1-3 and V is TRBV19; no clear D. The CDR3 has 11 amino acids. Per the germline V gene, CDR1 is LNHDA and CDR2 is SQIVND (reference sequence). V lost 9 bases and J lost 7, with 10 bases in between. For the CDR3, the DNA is TGTGCCAGCCGATCGATGAACACCATATATTTT. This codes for CASRSMNTIYF.

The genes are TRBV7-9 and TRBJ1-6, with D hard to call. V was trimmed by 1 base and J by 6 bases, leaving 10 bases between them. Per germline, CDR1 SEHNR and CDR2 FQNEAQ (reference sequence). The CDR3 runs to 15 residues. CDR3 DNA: TGTGCCAGCAGCTTAGGTCAGGTCTCTAATTCACCCCTCCACTTT. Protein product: CASSLGQVSNSPLHF.

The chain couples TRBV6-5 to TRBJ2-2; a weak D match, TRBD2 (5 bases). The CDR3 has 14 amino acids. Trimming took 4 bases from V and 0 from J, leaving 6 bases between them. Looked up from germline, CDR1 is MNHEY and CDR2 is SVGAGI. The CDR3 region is CASSLTTNTGELFF. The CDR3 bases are TGTGCCAGCAGTTTGACTACGAACACCGGGGAGCTGTTTTTT.

CDR3: CASSEAGGVINYGYTF. The CDR3 DNA reads as TGTGCCAGCAGTGAGGCAGGGGGCGTTATCAACTATGGCTACACCTTC. This rearrangement joins TRBV2 to TRBJ1-2; 8 nucleotides agree with TRBD1. CDR1 SNHLY and CDR2 FYNNEI come from the germline V gene. The CDR3 spans 16 residues. Trimming took 3 bases from V and 2 from J; bases not matched to a gene: 8.

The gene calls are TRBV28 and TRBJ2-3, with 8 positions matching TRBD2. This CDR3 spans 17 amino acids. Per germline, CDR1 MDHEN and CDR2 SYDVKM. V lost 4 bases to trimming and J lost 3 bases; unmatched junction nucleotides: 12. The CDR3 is CASSSAGGLVGTDTQYF. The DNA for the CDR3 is TGTGCCAGCAGTTCCGCGGGAGGACTTGTCGGGACAGATACGCAGTATTTT.

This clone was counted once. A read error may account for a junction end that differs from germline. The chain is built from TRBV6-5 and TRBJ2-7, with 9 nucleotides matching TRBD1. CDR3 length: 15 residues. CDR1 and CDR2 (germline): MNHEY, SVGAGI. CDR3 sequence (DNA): TGTGCCAGCAGACCTCCGGGACAGGGCTCCGACGAGCAGTACTTC. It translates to CASRPPGQGSDEQYF.

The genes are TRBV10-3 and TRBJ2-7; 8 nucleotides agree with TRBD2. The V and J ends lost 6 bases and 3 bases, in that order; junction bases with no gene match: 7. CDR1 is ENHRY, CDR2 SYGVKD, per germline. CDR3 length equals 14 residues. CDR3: CAISRRAGDYEQYF. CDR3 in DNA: TGTGCCATCAGCCGTAGAGCGGGGGACTACGAGCAGTACTTC.

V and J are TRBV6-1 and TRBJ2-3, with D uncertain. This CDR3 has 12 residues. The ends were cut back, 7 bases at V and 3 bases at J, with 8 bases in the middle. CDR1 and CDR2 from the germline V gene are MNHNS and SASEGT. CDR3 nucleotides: TGTGCCAGCAAGAAGGGTACAGATACGCAGTATTTT. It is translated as CASKKGTDTQYF.

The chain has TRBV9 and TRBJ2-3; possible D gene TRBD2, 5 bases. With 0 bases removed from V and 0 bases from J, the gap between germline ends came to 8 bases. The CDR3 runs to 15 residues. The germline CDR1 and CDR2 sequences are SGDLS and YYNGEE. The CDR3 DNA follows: TGTGCCAGCAGCGTAGACCTAGCTAGCACAGATACGCAGTATTTT. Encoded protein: CASSVDLASTDTQYF. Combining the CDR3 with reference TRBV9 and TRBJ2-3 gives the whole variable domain DSGVTQTPKHLITATGQRVTLRCSPRSGDLSVYWYQQSLDQGLQFLIQYYNGEERAKGNILERFSAQQFPDLHSELNLSSLELGDSALYFCASSVDLASTDTQYFGPGTRLTVL.

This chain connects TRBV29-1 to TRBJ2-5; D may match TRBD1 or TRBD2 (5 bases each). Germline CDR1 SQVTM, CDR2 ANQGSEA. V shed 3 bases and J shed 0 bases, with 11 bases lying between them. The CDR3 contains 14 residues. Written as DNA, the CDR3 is TGCAGCGTTGAGGGGGTGCGGCACCAAGAGACCCAGTACTTC. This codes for CSVEGVRHQETQYF.

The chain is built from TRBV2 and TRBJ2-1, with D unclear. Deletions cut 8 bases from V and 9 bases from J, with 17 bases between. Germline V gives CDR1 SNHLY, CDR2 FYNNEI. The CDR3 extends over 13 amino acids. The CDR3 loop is CASGRDLTSEQFF. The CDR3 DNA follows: TGTGCCAGCGGGCGCGACTTGACAAGTGAGCAGTTCTTC.

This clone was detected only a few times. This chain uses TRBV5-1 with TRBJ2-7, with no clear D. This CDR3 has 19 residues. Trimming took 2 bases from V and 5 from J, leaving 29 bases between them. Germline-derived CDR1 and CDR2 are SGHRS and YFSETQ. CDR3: CASSLVPRFSLGVLNEQYF. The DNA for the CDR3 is TGCGCCAGCAGCTTAGTACCCCGCTTCTCGCTTGGGGTCCTGAACGAGCAGTACTTC.

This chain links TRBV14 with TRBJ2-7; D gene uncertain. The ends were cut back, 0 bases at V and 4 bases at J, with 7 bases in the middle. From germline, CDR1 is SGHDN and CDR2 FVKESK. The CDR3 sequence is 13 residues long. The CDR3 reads CASSQDLAYEQYF. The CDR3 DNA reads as TGTGCCAGCAGCCAAGATCTGGCGTACGAGCAGTACTTC. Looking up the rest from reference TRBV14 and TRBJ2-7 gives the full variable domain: EAGVTQFPSHSVIEKGQTVTLRCDPISGHDNLYWYRRVMGKEIKFLLHFVKESKQDESGMPNNRFLAERTGGTYSTLKVQPAELEDSGVYFCASSQDLAYEQYFGPGTRLTVT.

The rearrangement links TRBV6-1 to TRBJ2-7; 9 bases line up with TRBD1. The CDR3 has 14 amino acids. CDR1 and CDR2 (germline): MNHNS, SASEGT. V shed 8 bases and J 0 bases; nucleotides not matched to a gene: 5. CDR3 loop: CASVRDRASYEQYF. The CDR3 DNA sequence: TGTGCCAGCGTCCGGGACAGGGCCTCCTACGAGCAGTACTTC.

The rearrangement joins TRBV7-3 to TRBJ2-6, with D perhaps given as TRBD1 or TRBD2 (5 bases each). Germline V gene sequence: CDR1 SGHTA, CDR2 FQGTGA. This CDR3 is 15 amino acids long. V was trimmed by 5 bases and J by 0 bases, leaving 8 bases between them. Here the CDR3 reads CASSRGDSGANVLTF. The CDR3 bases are TGTGCCAGCAGCCGAGGGGACTCTGGGGCCAACGTCCTGACTTTC.

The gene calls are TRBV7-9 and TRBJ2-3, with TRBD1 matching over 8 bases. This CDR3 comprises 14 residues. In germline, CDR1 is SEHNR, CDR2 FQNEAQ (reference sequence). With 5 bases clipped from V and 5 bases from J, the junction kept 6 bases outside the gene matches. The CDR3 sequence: CASSRTGRGDTQYF. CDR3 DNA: TGTGCCAGCAGCCGGACAGGGCGGGGAGATACGCAGTATTTT.

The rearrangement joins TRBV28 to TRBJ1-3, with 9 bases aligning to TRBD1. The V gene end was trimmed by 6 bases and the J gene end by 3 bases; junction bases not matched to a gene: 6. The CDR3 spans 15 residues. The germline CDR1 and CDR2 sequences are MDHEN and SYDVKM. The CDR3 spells CASRGGTGYGNTIYF. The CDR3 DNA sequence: TGTGCCAGCAGGGGCGGGACAGGGTATGGAAACACCATATATTTT.

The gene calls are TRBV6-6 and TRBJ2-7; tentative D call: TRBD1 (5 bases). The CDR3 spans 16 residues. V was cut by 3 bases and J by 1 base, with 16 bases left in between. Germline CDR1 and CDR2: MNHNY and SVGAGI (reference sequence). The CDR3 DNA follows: TGTGCCAGCAGTTATGCCACCAGGGTAGGGTCCTACGAGCAGTACTTC. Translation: CASSYATRVGSYEQYF.

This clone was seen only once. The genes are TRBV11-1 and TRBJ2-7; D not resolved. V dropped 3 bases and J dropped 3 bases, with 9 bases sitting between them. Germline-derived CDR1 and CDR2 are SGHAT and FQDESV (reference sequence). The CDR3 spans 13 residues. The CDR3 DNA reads TGTGCCAGCAGCTTGTTAAACGGCTACGAGCAGTACTTC. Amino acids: CASSLLNGYEQYF.